These T cell receptor beta chains were read from a single sample in a study of cytomegalovirus exposure and HLA in healthy donors. The assay was immunoSEQ multiplex PCR, and TCRdb's table has in-frame clones only and misses some. The sample shows around 160,000 clones, 60% to 85% of them seen only once. What was sequenced was PBMCs. These receptors were taken from a man aged 40-55 years in good health and CMV-seropositive. The CDR3 runs from the conserved cysteine through the conserved F or W. The D gene is left open where the match is weak. Not all rows give a size; the values are once, few, many and, for expanded clones, a class.

V gene,J gene,D gene,clone size,CDR3 protein,CDR3 DNA
TRBV5-1,TRBJ2-1,TRBD2,-,CASSLGTLAGAYNEQFF,TGCGCCAGCAGCTTGGGGACCCTAGCGGGCGCCTACAATGAGCAGTTCTTC
TRBV7-8,TRBJ1-5,-,-,CASSLGRNQPQHF,TGTGCCAGCTCCCTGGGGCGCAATCAGCCCCAGCATTTT
TRBV10-3,TRBJ2-7,-,-,CAIRTGIEQYF,TGTGCCATCAGAACAGGAATCGAGCAGTACTTC
TRBV5-1,TRBJ2-7,TRBD2,-,CASSWGGSEYEQYF,TGCGCCAGCAGCTGGGGCGGGAGTGAGTACGAGCAGTACTTC
TRBV5-4,TRBJ2-3,-,few,CASSSPSGADTQYF,TGTGCCAGCAGCTCTCCGAGCGGCGCAGATACGCAGTATTTT
TRBV5-1,TRBJ1-6,-,-,CASSLVENSPLHF,TGCGCCAGCAGCTTGGTGGAGAATTCACCCCTCCACTTT
TRBV7-8,TRBJ2-2,-,-,CASSPRAKALTGELFF,TGTGCCAGCAGCCCCAGGGCGAAGGCGCTGACCGGGGAGCTGTTTTTT
TRBV5-6,TRBJ2-7,TRBD1,few,CASSALGEQGATYEQYF,TGTGCCAGCAGCGCACTAGGCGAACAGGGGGCAACCTACGAGCAGTACTTC
TRBV7-6,TRBJ1-1,-,-,CASSPGGRGTEAFF,TGTGCCAGCAGCCCAGGCGGAAGGGGCACTGAAGCTTTCTTT
TRBV19,TRBJ1-5,TRBD1,-,CASSMEGGATHWFQHF,TGTGCCAGTAGTATGGAAGGGGGCGCAACCCATTGGTTCCAGCATTTT